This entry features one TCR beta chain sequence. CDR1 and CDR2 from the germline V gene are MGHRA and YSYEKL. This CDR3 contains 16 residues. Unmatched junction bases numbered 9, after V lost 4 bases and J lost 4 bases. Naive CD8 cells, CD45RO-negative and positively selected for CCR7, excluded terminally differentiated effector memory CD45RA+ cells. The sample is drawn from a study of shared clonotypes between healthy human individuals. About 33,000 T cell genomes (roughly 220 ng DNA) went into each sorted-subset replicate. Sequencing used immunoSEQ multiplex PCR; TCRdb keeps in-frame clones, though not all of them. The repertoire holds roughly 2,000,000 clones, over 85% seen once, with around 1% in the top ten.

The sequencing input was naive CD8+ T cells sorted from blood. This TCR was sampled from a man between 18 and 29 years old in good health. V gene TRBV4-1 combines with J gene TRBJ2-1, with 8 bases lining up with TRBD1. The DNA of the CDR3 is TGCGCCAGCAGCCTCCTGACAGGGGAAGTGTACAATGAGCAGTTCTTC. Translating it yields CASSLLTGEVYNEQFF.